Below, 21 T cell receptor beta chains from the same sample are listed, as sequenced in a study of OX40 agonist ivuxolimab in advanced cancers. Clones were sequenced by immunoSEQ multiplex PCR, and TCRdb holds only the in-frame ones, with some missing. Of 76,000 or so clones listed, over 75% were seen once; the top ten hold 0.61%. Sample: CD4+ or CD8+ T cells sorted from blood, taken in a trial of the OX40 agonist ivuxolimab. Receptors were obtained from an adult with an advanced solid tumor such as melanoma, head and neck, liver or kidney cancer.

The rearrangement joins TRBV11-1 to TRBJ2-5; D remains ambiguous. This CDR3 spans 14 amino acids. Deletions cut 5 bases from V and 5 bases from J, with 15 bases between. Germline V gene sequence: CDR1 SGHAT, CDR2 FQDESV (reference sequence). The CDR3 loop reads CASSPRVPRETQYF. DNA for the CDR3: TGTGCCAGCAGCCCTCGAGTCCCGCGGGAGACCCAGTACTTC.

This clone was counted only a few times. CDR3 sequence: CASSQGHGYEQYF. DNA for the CDR3: TGTGCCAGCTCACAGGGACATGGCTACGAGCAGTACTTC. The gene calls are TRBV18 and TRBJ2-7; a possible D gene is TRBD1 (6 bases). V lost 4 bases and J lost 3, with 10 bases in between. In germline, CDR1 is KGHSH, CDR2 LQKENI. This CDR3 spans 13 amino acids.

With regard to this clone: The junction shows a germline mismatch at one end, possibly a read error. The chain joins TRBV7-9 to TRBJ2-2; a possible D gene is TRBD2 (6 bases). Per germline, CDR1 SEHNR and CDR2 FQNEAQ (reference sequence). This CDR3 comprises 15 residues. The CDR3 DNA reads as TGTGCCAGCAGCTTAGCGAGGGCAGATGCCGGGGGGCTGTTTTTT. This codes for CASSLARADAGGLFF.

This chain connects TRBV4-1 to TRBJ1-3; unclear D gene. V gave up 0 bases and J gave up 0 bases, with 24 bases separating them. CDR3 size: 21 residues. Germline V lookup: CDR1 MGHRA, CDR2 YSYEKL. The CDR3 nucleotides are TGCGCCAGCAGCCAAGAAGCCCCCGACATAGCCGGGCGATCCTCTGGAAACACCATATATTTT. Encoded protein: CASSQEAPDIAGRSSGNTIYF.

The CDR3 spells CASSKQGASGNTIYF. The CDR3 nucleotides are TGTGCCAGCAGCAAACAGGGGGCAAGTGGAAACACCATATATTTT. The chain uses TRBV7-9 and TRBJ1-3; 9 bases line up with TRBD1. The V and J ends lost 5 bases and 3 bases, in that order; junction bases with no gene match: 5. CDR1 is SEHNR, CDR2 FQNEAQ, per germline (reference sequence). CDR3 length equals 15 residues.

This chain links TRBV18 with TRBJ1-3; tentatively, D is TRBD1 (6 bases). The ends were cut back, 5 bases at V and 2 bases at J, with 7 bases in the middle. This CDR3 has 13 amino acids. Germline lookup yields CDR1 KGHSH and CDR2 LQKENI. CDR3 sequence (DNA): TGTGCCAGCTCAAGGGGGACTGGAAACACCATATATTTT. Protein: CASSRGTGNTIYF.

The chain recombines TRBV9 with TRBJ1-1, with TRBD1 matching over 7 bases. This CDR3 is built from 14 residues. Germline assignment: CDR1 SGDLS and CDR2 YYNGEE. With V trimmed by 3 bases and J by 6 bases, 8 bases remained unmatched. CDR3 nucleotide sequence: TGTGCCAGCAGCGCCCGACAGGGTCAGGCTGAAGCTTTCTTT. This translates into CASSARQGQAEAFF.

The chain employs TRBV5-1 and TRBJ1-2, with a weak D call TRBD1 (6 bases). V was trimmed by 4 bases and J by 8 bases, leaving 18 bases between them. Germline CDR1 is SGHRS and CDR2 is YFSETQ. The CDR3 has 14 amino acids. The CDR3 region is CASSGRGNSAGYTF. In DNA, the CDR3 is TGCGCCAGCAGCGGGAGGGGGAACTCTGCCGGCTACACCTTC.

The chain couples TRBV19 to TRBJ2-6; D is unclear. The CDR3 is made up of 13 amino acids. Deletions cut 5 bases from V and 2 bases from J, with 4 bases between. Germline V gene sequence: CDR1 LNHDA, CDR2 SQIVND (reference sequence). CDR3 sequence (DNA): TGTGCCAGTAGTGCGACTGGGGCCAACGTCCTGACTTTC. It encodes CASSATGANVLTF.

This chain uses TRBV27 with TRBJ2-1; D not certain. Deletions cut 6 bases from V and 8 bases from J, with 8 bases between. The CDR3 covers 11 residues. CDR1 and CDR2 from the germline V gene are MNHEY and SMNVEV (reference sequence). CDR3 residues: CASRLYDEQFF. CDR3 DNA: TGTGCCAGCAGGCTTTACGATGAGCAGTTCTTC.

The chain employs TRBV30 and TRBJ1-1; D gene uncertain. Deletions cut 4 bases from V and 0 bases from J, with 15 bases between. Germline CDR1 GTSNPN, CDR2 SVGIG (reference sequence). This CDR3 contains 15 residues. CDR3 loop: CAWIPQDLMNTEAFF. In DNA form, the CDR3 reads TGTGCCTGGATTCCTCAAGACCTAATGAACACTGAAGCTTTCTTT.

The rearrangement uses TRBV2 and TRBJ2-1; 8 bases fit TRBD1. V lost 7 bases to trimming and J lost 2 bases; unmatched junction nucleotides: 4. This CDR3 comprises 14 residues. In germline, CDR1 is SNHLY, CDR2 FYNNEI. The CDR3, as DNA: TGTGCCAGCACCCGGACAGGGACCTACAATGAGCAGTTCTTC. Its protein product is CASTRTGTYNEQFF.

V and J are TRBV5-1 and TRBJ2-1, with D possibly TRBD2 on 6 matching bases. Germline assignment: CDR1 SGHRS and CDR2 YFSETQ. Trimming took off 3 bases at V and 2 bases at J, with 12 bases between the two ends. The CDR3 loop spans 15 amino acids. CDR3 sequence (DNA): TGCGCCAGCAGCTCAGACGGGAGCACCTACAATGAGCAGTTCTTC. Amino acid sequence: CASSSDGSTYNEQFF.

The gene calls are TRBV11-2 and TRBJ2-1; 10 bases are shared with TRBD2. The CDR3 is 17 residues long. The V and J ends lost 4 bases and 4 bases, in that order; junction bases with no gene match: 10. Germline V gives CDR1 SGHAT, CDR2 FQNNGV. For the CDR3, the DNA is TGTGCCAGCAGCTCCGGGAGGACTAGCGGTGGTTACAATGAGCAGTTCTTC. Protein sequence: CASSSGRTSGGYNEQFF.

The chain recombines TRBV6-5 with TRBJ2-7; D is perhaps TRBD2 (6 bases). In germline, CDR1 is MNHEY, CDR2 SVGAGI. V was cut by 6 bases and J by 3 bases, with 18 bases left in between. The CDR3 loop spans 15 amino acids. CDR3 sequence: CASRLWGDSFYEQYF. The DNA of the CDR3 is TGTGCCAGCAGGCTTTGGGGGGATTCTTTCTACGAGCAGTACTTC.

The chain joins TRBV2 to TRBJ1-5; perhaps TRBD1 as D (6 bases). This CDR3 is 15 amino acids long. Per the germline V gene, CDR1 is SNHLY and CDR2 is FYNNEI. The germline V and J ends were trimmed by 3 bases and 0 bases, with 9 bases remaining between them. The CDR3 loop reads CASSETQGSNQPQHF. The CDR3 DNA sequence: TGTGCCAGCAGTGAGACACAGGGTAGCAATCAGCCCCAGCATTTT.

The chain recombines TRBV4-1 with TRBJ1-2; 7 positions match TRBD1. V was pared by 2 bases and J by 3 bases, with 3 bases of the junction left unmatched. The germline gives CDR1 MGHRA, CDR2 YSYEKL. This CDR3 spans 14 amino acids. The CDR3 coding sequence is TGCGCCAGCAGCCAATATGACAGGGACTATGGCTACACCTTC. Translation: CASSQYDRDYGYTF.

This chain connects TRBV12-5 to TRBJ2-4, with no clear D. Trimming left V 4 bases short and J 11 bases short, with 12 bases between. From germline, CDR1 is LGHNT and CDR2 FRNRAP. The CDR3 has 12 amino acids. CDR3: CASGSSYRVQYF. The CDR3 DNA sequence: TGTGCTAGTGGTTCTTCATATCGGGTTCAGTACTTC. The whole variable domain, filled in from reference TRBV12-5 and TRBJ2-4, reads DARVTQTPRHKVTEMGQEVTMRCQPILGHNTVFWYRQTMMQGLELLAYFRNRAPLDDSGMPKDRFSAEMPDATLATLKIQPSEPRDSAVYFCASGSSYRVQYFGAGTRLSVL.

This chain connects TRBV5-1 to TRBJ2-5, with 9 positions matching TRBD1. This CDR3 has 15 amino acids. Germline CDR1 SGHRS, CDR2 YFSETQ. The V gene end was trimmed by 3 bases and the J gene end by 5 bases; junction bases not matched to a gene: 8. The CDR3: CASSSSGQGAETQYF. The CDR3 DNA reads as TGCGCCAGCAGCTCGTCGGGACAGGGTGCCGAGACCCAGTACTTC.

V gene TRBV6-1 combines with J gene TRBJ1-5; weak D call: TRBD1 (5 bases). Germline lookup yields CDR1 MNHNS and CDR2 SASEGT. The V and J ends lost 4 bases and 3 bases respectively, with 10 bases between them. This CDR3 region has 14 residues. The CDR3 DNA follows: TGTGCCAGCAGTGTACAGGAGACCAATCAGCCCCAGCATTTT. It encodes CASSVQETNQPQHF.

This clone was picked up a small number of times. The CDR3 DNA follows: TGTGCCTGGAGTGTACGGGTTGGTCCAGCTTTCTTT. Residues: CAWSVRVGPAFF. The chain employs TRBV30 and TRBJ1-1, with no clear D. This CDR3 region has 12 residues. Trimming took 0 bases from V and 10 from J, leaving 12 bases between them. Per germline, CDR1 GTSNPN and CDR2 SVGIG (reference sequence).